This T cell receptor (beta chain) was observed in a study of blood T cell repertoires in COVID-19. About the research overall: PBMCs, B-cell-depleted T cells, or T cells provided the cDNA or gDNA that made up the material.

Germline V gene sequence: CDR1 LGHDT, CDR2 YNNKEL (reference sequence). J was trimmed by 4 bases and V by 4 bases; bases with no gene match: 6. There are 16 residues in the CDR3. Original data processing: Amplification of reference gene primers provided the estimated nucleated cell counts. Using immunoSEQ multiplex PCR, the repertoire was profiled, and TCRdb retains in-frame clones only, with some absent. D and trimming come from the DNA, and the V and J calls and clone size come from that table. This table has approximately 150,000 clones, approximately 90% appearing once. V usage is TRBV3-1 (or the pseudogene TRBV3-2) and J usage is TRBJ2-1, with TRBD2 identical over 11 bases. The clonotype was recovered from a human donor in a cohort sampled during active COVID-19. The material sequenced was peripheral blood. CDR3 coding DNA: TGTGCCAGCAGCCCCTGGACTAGCGGGCGGTACAATGAGCAGTTCTTC. This codes for CASSPWTSGRYNEQFF.